This T cell receptor beta chain was obtained from a study of blood T cell repertoires in COVID-19. J was trimmed by 2 bases and V by 5 bases; bases with no gene match: 5. Germline loops: CDR1 LNHDA, CDR2 SQIVND (reference sequence). CDR3 length: 15 residues. All enrollees were about 18 to 90 years old and from approximately 25 US areas. Grouping used clinical history reported by participants in a survey and questionnaire. Methods used by the authors: Nucleated cell counts were estimated from reference gene primer amplification. Sequenced by immunoSEQ multiplex PCR; TCRdb stores in-frame clones only, minus some. That table furnishes V, J and clone size, whereas the DNA furnished D and trimming. This table has approximately 200,000 clones, over 80% appearing once.

The sequence was obtained from a woman aged 25 to 39 who had been exposed to COVID-19. Sequencing was carried out using PBMCs or T cells enriched from blood (not recorded which). This chain connects TRBV19 to TRBJ2-5, with 10 bases identical to TRBD1. CDR3 in DNA: TGTGCCAGTAGTTCCGGGACAGGGGCGCAAGAGACCCAGTACTTC. It codes for CASSSGTGAQETQYF.